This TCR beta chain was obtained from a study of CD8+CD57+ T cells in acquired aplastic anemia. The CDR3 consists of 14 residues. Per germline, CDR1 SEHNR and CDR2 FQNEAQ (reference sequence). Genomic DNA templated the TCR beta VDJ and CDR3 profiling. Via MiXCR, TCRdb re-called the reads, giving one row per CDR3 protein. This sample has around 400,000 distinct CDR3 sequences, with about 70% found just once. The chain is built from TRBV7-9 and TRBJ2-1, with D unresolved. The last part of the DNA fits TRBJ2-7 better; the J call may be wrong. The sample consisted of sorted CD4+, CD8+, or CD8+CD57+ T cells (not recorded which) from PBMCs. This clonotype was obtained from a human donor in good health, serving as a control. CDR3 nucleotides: TGTGCCAGCAGCTCGGTGGCTAACGGCAATGAGCAGTACTTC. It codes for CASSSVANGNEQYF.